What follows are 6 T cell receptor beta chains derived from one specimen sequenced in a study of T cell responses to AZD1222 COVID-19 vaccine. Sequencing used immunoSEQ multiplex PCR; TCRdb keeps in-frame clones, though not all of them. The sample has fewer than 90,000 clones, roughly 90% seen once. Specimen: peripheral blood, collected on day 0 of AZD1222 vaccination. The source of these receptors is an adult in good health.

The chain uses TRBV29-1 and TRBJ2-5; 7 nucleotides align to TRBD2. Germline V lookup: CDR1 SQVTM, CDR2 ANQGSEA. J gave up 5 bases and V 6 bases, and 9 bases lay outside the gene matches. This CDR3 spans 13 amino acids. CDR3 nucleotide sequence: TGCAGCGTCCGACTTCTAGCGGTGGAGACCCAGTACTTC. Its translation: CSVRLLAVETQYF.

The gene calls are TRBV7-2 and TRBJ2-1; D is unresolved. V lost 1 base and J lost 9, with 13 bases in between. The CDR3 length is 14 residues. Germline loops: CDR1 SGHTA, CDR2 FQGNSA. CDR3 region: CASSLDPSKGEQFF. Written as DNA, the CDR3 is TGTGCCAGCAGCTTAGATCCCTCCAAGGGTGAGCAGTTCTTC.

The chain couples TRBV5-8 to TRBJ2-7; TRBD2 matches at 12 bases. From germline, CDR1 is SGHTS and CDR2 YDEGEE. Trimming took 4 bases from V and 4 from J; bases not matched to a gene: 3. This CDR3 contains 14 residues. The CDR3 region is CASSALAGGYEQYF. CDR3 DNA sequence: TGTGCCAGCAGCGCACTAGCGGGAGGATACGAGCAGTACTTC.

This sequence joins TRBV30 and TRBJ1-4; D uncertain. The CDR3 runs 11 residues. The germline gives CDR1 GTSNPN, CDR2 SVGIG (reference sequence). Deletions cut 5 bases from V and 0 bases from J, with 1 base between. CDR3 DNA sequence: TGTGCCTGGGCAACTAATGAAAAACTGTTTTTT. The encoded protein is CAWATNEKLFF.

The J gene is TRBJ2-1, the V gene TRBV11-2; D remains unclear. The germline V and J ends were trimmed by 4 bases and 8 bases, with 18 bases remaining between them. The CDR3 runs to 15 residues. The germline CDR1 and CDR2 sequences are SGHAT and FQNNGV. The CDR3 region has the DNA TGTGCCAGCAGCTCAGAACCCACGCGGAAGGATGAGCAGTTCTTC. This translates into CASSSEPTRKDEQFF.

The V and J genes are TRBV7-9 and TRBJ2-1; D might be TRBD1 or TRBD2, each matching 5 bases. The germline V gene encodes CDR1 SEHNR and CDR2 FQNEAQ (reference sequence). The V gene lost 5 bases and the J gene lost 4 bases, with 15 bases spanning the gap. The CDR3 is 15 residues long. Here the CDR3 DNA reads TGTGCCAGCAGCCGACCGGGACGGCTATACAATGAGCAGTTCTTC. Encoded protein: CASSRPGRLYNEQFF.